What follows are 8 T cell receptor beta chains derived from one specimen sequenced in a study of blood T cell repertoires in COVID-19. Repertoires were generated with immunoSEQ multiplex PCR, while TCRdb's copy carries only in-frame clones and drops some. The profile shows approximately 150,000 clones, roughly 91% of them singletons. Sequencing used peripheral blood. These receptors were obtained from a man aged 18 to 30 with COVID-19, enrolled during active disease.

This clone was detected only a few times. The J gene is TRBJ1-6, the V gene TRBV13; the D is unclear. Trimming pared 3 bases from V and 3 bases from J, leaving 9 bases between. This CDR3 has 15 amino acids. Germline CDR1 reads PRHDT; CDR2 reads FYEKMQ (reference sequence). The CDR3 reads CASSFEPHYNSPLHF. The CDR3 region has the DNA TGTGCCAGCAGCTTTGAGCCCCACTATAATTCACCCCTCCACTTT.

The chain joins TRBV5-6 to TRBJ2-5; TRBD2 matches at 11 bases. The germline gives CDR1 SGHDT, CDR2 YYEEEE. The CDR3 contains 17 residues. Unmatched junction bases numbered 4, after V lost 0 bases and J lost 0 bases. The CDR3 loop is CASSLATSGIYQETQYF. CDR3 coding DNA: TGTGCCAGCAGCTTGGCGACTAGCGGGATTTACCAAGAGACCCAGTACTTC. Based on the CDR3 plus reference TRBV5-6 and TRBJ2-5, the full variable domain is DAGVTQSPTHLIKTRGQQVTLRCSPKSGHDTVSWYQQALGQGPQFIFQYYEEEERQRGNFPDRFSGHQFPNYSSELNVNALLLGDSALYLCASSLATSGIYQETQYFGPGTRLLVL.

This rearrangement joins TRBV6-5 to TRBJ2-7; 8 bases fit TRBD1. The CDR3 consists of 14 residues. After removal of 6 bases from V and 2 bases from J, the junction contained 6 bases not matched to a gene. Germline V gives CDR1 MNHEY, CDR2 SVGAGI. In nucleotides, the CDR3 is TGTGCCAGCAGAACCGGGACAGGAACCTACGAGCAGTACTTC. Its translation: CASRTGTGTYEQYF.

The genes are TRBV4-2 and TRBJ2-7; 8 bases are shared with TRBD1. The CDR3 totals 15 residues. J was trimmed by 0 bases and V by 5 bases; bases with no gene match: 6. Germline V gene lookup returns CDR1 LGHNA and CDR2 YNFKEQ. The CDR3 DNA follows: TGTGCCAGCAGCGAACCAGGGGGCAGCTCCTACGAGCAGTACTTC. Translating it yields CASSEPGGSSYEQYF.

This rearrangement joins TRBV5-8 to TRBJ2-1; 7 bases map to TRBD1. CDR1 is SGHTS and CDR2 is YDEGEE in the germline V gene. With 0 bases clipped from V and 4 bases from J, the junction kept 4 bases outside the gene matches. There are 15 residues in the CDR3. This CDR3 reads CASSLGQGRYNEQFF. CDR3 sequence (DNA): TGTGCCAGCAGCTTGGGACAGGGAAGGTACAATGAGCAGTTCTTC.

This sequence joins TRBV19 and TRBJ2-3, with unresolved D. Germline CDR1 reads LNHDA; CDR2 reads SQIVND (reference sequence). CDR3 length equals 12 residues. The V gene lost 6 bases and the J gene lost 6 bases, with 10 bases spanning the gap. CDR3 sequence reads: CASSAPGDTQYF. For the CDR3, the DNA is TGTGCCAGTAGCGCACCGGGTGATACGCAGTATTTT.

The chain couples TRBV5-1 to TRBJ2-7; D remains unclear. Germline assignment: CDR1 SGHRS and CDR2 YFSETQ. The length of the CDR3 is 14 residues. Trimming stripped 2 bases from V and 3 bases from J, with 12 bases between. The CDR3 coding sequence is TGCGCCAGCAGCTTAAACAGTGGAAACTACGAGCAGTACTTC. Its protein product is CASSLNSGNYEQYF.

This clone has a handful of counts. The chain has TRBV6-1 and TRBJ1-1; D is possibly TRBD1 (6 bases). The germline V gene has CDR1 MNHNS and CDR2 SASEGT. V was clipped by 2 bases and J by 4 bases, with 11 bases between them. The CDR3 runs 14 residues. As DNA, the CDR3 is TGTGCCAGCAGTGAACAGGGGAGATCCACTGAAGCTTTCTTT. Protein: CASSEQGRSTEAFF.